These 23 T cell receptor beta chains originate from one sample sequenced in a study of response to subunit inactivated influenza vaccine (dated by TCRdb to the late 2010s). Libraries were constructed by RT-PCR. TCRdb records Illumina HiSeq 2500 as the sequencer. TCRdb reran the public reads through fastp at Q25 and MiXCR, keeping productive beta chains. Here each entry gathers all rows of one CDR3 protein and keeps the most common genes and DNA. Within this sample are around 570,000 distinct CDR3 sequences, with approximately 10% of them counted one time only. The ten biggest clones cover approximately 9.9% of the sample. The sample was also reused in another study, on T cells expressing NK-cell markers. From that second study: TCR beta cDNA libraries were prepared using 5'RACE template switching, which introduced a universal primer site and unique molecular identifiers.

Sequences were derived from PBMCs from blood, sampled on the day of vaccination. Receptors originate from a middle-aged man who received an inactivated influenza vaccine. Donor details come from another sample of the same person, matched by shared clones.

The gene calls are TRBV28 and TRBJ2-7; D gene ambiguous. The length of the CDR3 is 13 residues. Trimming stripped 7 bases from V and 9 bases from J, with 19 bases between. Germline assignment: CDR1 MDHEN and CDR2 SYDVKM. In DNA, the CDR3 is TGTGCCAGCACCTCCGCCGATACTACGCGGCAGTACTTC. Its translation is CASTSADTTRQYF. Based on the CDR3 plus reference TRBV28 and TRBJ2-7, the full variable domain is DVKVTQSSRYLVKRTGEKVFLECVQDMDHENMFWYRQDPGLGLRLIYFSYDVKMKEKGDIPEGYSVSREKKERFSLILESASTNQTSMYLCASTSADTTRQYFGPGTRLTVT.

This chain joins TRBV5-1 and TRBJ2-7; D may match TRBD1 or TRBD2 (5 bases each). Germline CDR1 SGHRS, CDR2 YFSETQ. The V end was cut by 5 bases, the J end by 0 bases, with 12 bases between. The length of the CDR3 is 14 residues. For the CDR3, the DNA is TGCGCCAGCAGTTGGGACGGAAACTCCTACGAGCAGTACTTC. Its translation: CASSWDGNSYEQYF. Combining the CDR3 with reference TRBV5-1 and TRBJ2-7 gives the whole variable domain KAGVTQTPRYLIKTRGQQVTLSCSPISGHRSVSWYQQTPGQGLQFLFEYFSETQRNKGNFPGRFSGRQFSNSRSEMNVSTLELGDSALYLCASSWDGNSYEQYFGPGTRLTVT.

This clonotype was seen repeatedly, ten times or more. The CDR3 protein is CATSDTGTSGRLDNEQFF. CDR3 in DNA: TGTGCCACCAGTGATACCGGGACTAGCGGGAGGTTGGACAATGAGCAGTTCTTC. The chain is built from TRBV24-1 and TRBJ2-1; 15 nucleotides align to TRBD2. Trimming cost V 3 bases and J 5 bases; bases outside gene matches: 7. Germline CDR1 KGHDR, CDR2 SFDVKD. The CDR3 runs to 18 residues.

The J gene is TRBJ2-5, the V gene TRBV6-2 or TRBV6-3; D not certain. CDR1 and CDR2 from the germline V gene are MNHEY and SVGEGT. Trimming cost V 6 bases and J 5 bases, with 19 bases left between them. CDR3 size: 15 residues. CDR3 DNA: TGTGCCAGCAGCTCGCAAGTGAACAGTGGGGAGACCCAGTACTTC. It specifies CASSSQVNSGETQYF.

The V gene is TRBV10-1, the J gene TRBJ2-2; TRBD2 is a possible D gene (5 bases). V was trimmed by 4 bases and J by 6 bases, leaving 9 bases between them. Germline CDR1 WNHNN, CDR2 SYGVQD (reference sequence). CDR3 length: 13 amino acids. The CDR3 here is CASSGSSPGELFF. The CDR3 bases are TGCGCCAGCAGTGGCTCTAGCCCCGGGGAGCTGTTTTTT.

In DNA, the CDR3 is TGTGCCAGCAGCCAAGATGGGCAGGGGGCCGGCACAGATACGCAGTATTTT. Protein product: CASSQDGQGAGTDTQYF. The chain couples TRBV3-1 to TRBJ2-3; 8 nucleotides line up with TRBD1. The CDR3 runs 17 residues. CDR1 is LGHDT, CDR2 YNNKEL, per germline (reference sequence). The V segment lost 0 bases and the J segment 1 base; nucleotides outside the gene matches: 6.

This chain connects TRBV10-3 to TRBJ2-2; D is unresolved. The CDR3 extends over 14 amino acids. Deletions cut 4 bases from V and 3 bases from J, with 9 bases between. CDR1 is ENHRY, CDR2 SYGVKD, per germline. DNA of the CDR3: TGTGCCATCAGTGGTAGCAGAGACACCGGGGAGCTGTTTTTT. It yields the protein CAISGSRDTGELFF.

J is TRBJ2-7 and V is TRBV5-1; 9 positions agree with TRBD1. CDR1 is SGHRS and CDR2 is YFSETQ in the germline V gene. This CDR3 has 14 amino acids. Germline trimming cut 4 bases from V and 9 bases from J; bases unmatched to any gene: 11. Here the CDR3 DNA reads TGCGCCAGCAGCCTCCGGGACAGGGTGGAAGGGCAGTACTTC. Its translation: CASSLRDRVEGQYF.

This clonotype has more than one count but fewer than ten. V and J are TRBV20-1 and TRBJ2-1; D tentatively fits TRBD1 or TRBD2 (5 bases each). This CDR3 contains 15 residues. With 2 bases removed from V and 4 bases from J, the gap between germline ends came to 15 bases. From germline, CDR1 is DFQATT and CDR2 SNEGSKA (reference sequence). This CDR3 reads CSARKAGTLYNEQFF. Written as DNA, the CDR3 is TGCAGTGCTAGAAAAGCCGGGACCTTATACAATGAGCAGTTCTTC.

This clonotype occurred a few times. CDR3 coding DNA: TGCGCCAGCAGCTTGTCACAGGTCTATGGCTACACCTTC. Its protein is CASSLSQVYGYTF. V usage is TRBV5-1 and J usage is TRBJ1-2; D might be TRBD1 (5 bases). The length of the CDR3 is 13 residues. Germline assignment: CDR1 SGHRS and CDR2 YFSETQ. V was cut by 1 base and J by 4 bases, with 8 bases left in between.

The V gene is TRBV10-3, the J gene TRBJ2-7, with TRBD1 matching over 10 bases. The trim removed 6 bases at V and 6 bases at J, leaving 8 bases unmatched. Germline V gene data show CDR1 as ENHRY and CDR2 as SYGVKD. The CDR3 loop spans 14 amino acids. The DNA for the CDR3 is TGTGCCATCAGACCGGGACAGGGGTTAAGCGAGCAGTACTTC. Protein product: CAIRPGQGLSEQYF.

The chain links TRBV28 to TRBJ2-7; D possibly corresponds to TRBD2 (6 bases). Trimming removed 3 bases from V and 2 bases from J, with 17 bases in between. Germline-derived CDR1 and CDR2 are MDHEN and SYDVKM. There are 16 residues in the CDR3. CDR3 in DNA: TGTGCCAGCAGTTTCGGCACTGCGGGGTTCGCCTACGAGCAGTACTTC. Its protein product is CASSFGTAGFAYEQYF. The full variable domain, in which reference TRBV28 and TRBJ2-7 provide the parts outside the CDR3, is DVKVTQSSRYLVKRTGEKVFLECVQDMDHENMFWYRQDPGLGLRLIYFSYDVKMKEKGDIPEGYSVSREKKERFSLILESASTNQTSMYLCASSFGTAGFAYEQYFGPGTRLTVT.

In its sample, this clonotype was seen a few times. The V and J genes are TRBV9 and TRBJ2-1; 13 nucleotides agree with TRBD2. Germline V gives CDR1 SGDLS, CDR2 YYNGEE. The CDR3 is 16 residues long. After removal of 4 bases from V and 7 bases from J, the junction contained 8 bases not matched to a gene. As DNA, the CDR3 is TGTGCCAGCAGCAGCTGGACTAGCGGGAGTATTAATGAGCAGTTCTTC. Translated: CASSSWTSGSINEQFF.

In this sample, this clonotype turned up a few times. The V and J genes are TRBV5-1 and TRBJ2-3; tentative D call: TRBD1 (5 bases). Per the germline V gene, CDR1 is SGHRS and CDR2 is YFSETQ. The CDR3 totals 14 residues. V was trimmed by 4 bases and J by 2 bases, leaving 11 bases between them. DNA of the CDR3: TGCGCCAGCAGCCCAAACAGGCTCACAGATACGCAGTATTTT. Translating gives CASSPNRLTDTQYF.

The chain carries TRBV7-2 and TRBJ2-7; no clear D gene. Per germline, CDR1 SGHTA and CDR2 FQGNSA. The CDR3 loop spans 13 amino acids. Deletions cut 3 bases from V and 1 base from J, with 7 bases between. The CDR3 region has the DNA TGTGCCAGCAGCTTTACAGAGTCCTACGAGCAGTACTTC. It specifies CASSFTESYEQYF.

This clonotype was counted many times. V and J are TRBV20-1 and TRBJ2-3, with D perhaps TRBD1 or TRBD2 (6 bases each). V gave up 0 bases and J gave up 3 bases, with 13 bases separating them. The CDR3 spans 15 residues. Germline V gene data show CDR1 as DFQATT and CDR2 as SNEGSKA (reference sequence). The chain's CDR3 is CSARDQWRGTDTQYF. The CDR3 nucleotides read TGCAGTGCTAGAGATCAGTGGAGGGGGACAGATACGCAGTATTTT.

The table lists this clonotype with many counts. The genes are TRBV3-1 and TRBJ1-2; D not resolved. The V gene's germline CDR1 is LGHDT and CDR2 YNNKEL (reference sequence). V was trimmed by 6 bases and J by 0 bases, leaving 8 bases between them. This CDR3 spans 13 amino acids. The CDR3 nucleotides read TGTGCCAGCAGTCCACTCACTAACTATGGCTACACCTTC. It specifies CASSPLTNYGYTF.

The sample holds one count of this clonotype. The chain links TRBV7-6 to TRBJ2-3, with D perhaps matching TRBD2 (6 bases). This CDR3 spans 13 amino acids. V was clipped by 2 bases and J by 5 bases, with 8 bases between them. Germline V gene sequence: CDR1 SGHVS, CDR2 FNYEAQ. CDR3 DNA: TGTGCCAGCAGCTTAAGACTAGAAGATACGCAGTATTTT. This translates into CASSLRLEDTQYF.

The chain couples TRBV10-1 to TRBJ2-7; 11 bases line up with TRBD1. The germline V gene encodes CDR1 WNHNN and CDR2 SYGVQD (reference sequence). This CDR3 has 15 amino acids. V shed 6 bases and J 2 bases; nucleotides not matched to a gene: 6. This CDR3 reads CASRPGTGGTYEQYF. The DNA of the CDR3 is TGCGCCAGCAGACCCGGGACAGGGGGAACCTACGAGCAGTACTTC.

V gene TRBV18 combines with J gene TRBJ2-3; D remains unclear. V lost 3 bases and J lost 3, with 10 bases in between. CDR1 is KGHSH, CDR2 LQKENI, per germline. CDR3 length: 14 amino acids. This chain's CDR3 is CASSPKSQTDTQYF. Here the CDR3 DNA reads TGTGCCAGCTCACCGAAATCCCAAACAGATACGCAGTATTTT.

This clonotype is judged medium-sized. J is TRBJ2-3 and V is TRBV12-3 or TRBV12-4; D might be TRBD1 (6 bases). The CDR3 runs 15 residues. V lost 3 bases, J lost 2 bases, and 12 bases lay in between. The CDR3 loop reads CASSLRQEITDTQYF. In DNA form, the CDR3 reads TGTGCCAGCAGTTTGAGACAGGAGATCACAGATACGCAGTATTTT.

The CDR3 nucleotides read TGTGCCACCAGTGATCCACGAGCCCCGAGGGGCTATGGCTACACCTTC. This codes for CATSDPRAPRGYGYTF. This chain connects TRBV24-1 to TRBJ1-2, with TRBD1 as a possible D gene (5 bases). Germline V lookup: CDR1 KGHDR, CDR2 SFDVKD. V lost 3 bases to trimming and J lost 4 bases, with 17 bases between them. This CDR3 region has 16 residues.

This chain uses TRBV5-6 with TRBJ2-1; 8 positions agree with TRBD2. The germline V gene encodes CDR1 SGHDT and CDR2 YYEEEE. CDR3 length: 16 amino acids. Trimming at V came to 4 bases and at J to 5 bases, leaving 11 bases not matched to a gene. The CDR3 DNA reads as TGTGCCAGCAGCAAACAGATGCGGGGGGCTCACAATGAGCAGTTCTTC. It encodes CASSKQMRGAHNEQFF.